This TCR beta chain comes out of a study of response to subunit inactivated influenza vaccine. With 8 bases clipped from V and 2 bases from J, the junction kept 2 bases outside the gene matches. The CDR3 is 12 residues long. The germline CDR1 and CDR2 sequences are MNHEY and SVGAGI. Study-level results: There was a suggestion from the authors that each seasonal influenza vaccination recruits few new T cells.

TCRdb reprocessed the RT-PCR reads with MiXCR, giving one entry per CDR3 protein. Of some 640,000 distinct CDR3 sequences listed, approximately 15% are singletons. Details on this clonotype: Antigen unknown.

This TCR was recovered from a man between 45 and 60 years old who received an inactivated influenza vaccine. The genes are TRBV6-5 and TRBJ1-2, with 7 positions matching TRBD1. The specimen comprised PBMCs from blood, sampled 14 days before vaccination. The CDR3 loop reads CASHRGNYGYTF. CDR3 DNA sequence: TGTGCCAGCCACAGGGGAAACTATGGCTACACCTTC.